The T cell receptor beta chain described here comes from a study of cytotoxic CD8 clonotypes in ibrutinib-treated CLL (dated by TCRdb to the early 2020s). About the study as a whole: The cohort had around twelve relapsed/refractory and about 15 treatment-naive patients; 17 to 18 were IGHV unmutated. Partial responses were observed in about 25 patients and complete responses in 2; after a median follow-up of about 69 months, remission was maintained in approximately 14 patients and progression was observed in approximately 12. On average, each sample yielded approximately 250,000 productive templates and roughly 95,000 productive rearrangements. Response samples were obtained after a median of about 13 months of treatment, with a range of about 6 to 36 months. Longitudinal samples were available for about 30% of the roughly 86 trial participants. Patients were still on ibrutinib when every remission and progressive disease sample was collected. Cryopreserved peripheral blood mononuclear cells were obtained before treatment, at response, and at either sustained remission or disease progression.

The germline ends are 18 bases apart after V is trimmed by 5 bases and J by 10 bases. The CDR3 measures 14 amino acids from cysteine to phenylalanine. Only the CDR3 DNA is retained, 42 bases long and in frame from the first base. CDR1 and CDR2, per the germline V gene, are SNHLY and FYNNEI. A MiSeq instrument was used for deep resolution sequencing, which targeted depths ranging from 1 in 1 million up to 1 in 200,000 T cells, with coverage averaging 10x for each clonotype. The immunoSEQ hsTCRB Kit was used to generate TCR beta libraries. The original methods were these. Data were analyzed with ImmunoSEQ Data Assistant and ImmunoSEQ Analyzer, with V, D and J genes assigned per IMGT definitions. Clonality, which ranges from 0 to 1, was calculated by subtracting the normalized Shannon entropy of productive rearrangement frequencies from one. Public clonotype analysis was restricted to overrepresented clonotypes comprising at least 0.05% of each patient's repertoire. Repertoires from thirteen age-matched healthy donors in immuneACCESS were used as clonality controls. In TCRdb, the immuneACCESS table is reduced to in-frame sequences with V and J assigned. These tables do not hold every clone; where another copy was compared, an unresolved V gene accounts for under half, and the others remain unexplained. V, J and clone size reflect that table, while D and trimming were determined from the DNA. The sample yields some 58,000 clones; about 65% were counted once. The top ten clonotypes cover 43% of the sample.

The time point tag for this specimen amounts to: about a year on ibrutinib. For TCR beta library preparation, about 2.1 micrograms of genomic DNA were extracted from the cryopreserved PBMCs. High-throughput TCR beta sequencing was performed on longitudinal blood samples from CLL patients receiving ibrutinib monotherapy. Patients were enrolled in a phase 2 open-label single-center ibrutinib monotherapy trial. This clone was picked up a small number of times. The antigen it binds to is not known. Base qualities are not provided; no much larger clone lies one nucleotide away. What the study reported, not specific to this receptor: An increase in clonality was observed at ibrutinib response, with clonality remaining stable during sustained remission and falling back toward baseline at progression. Public clonotypes were rare and either shrank or stayed stable during treatment, and the rise in clonality at ibrutinib response reflected expansion of private clonotypes. Baseline clonality was found to be higher than that of age-matched healthy donors and was strongly correlated with circulating CD8+ T-cell counts. Sustained-remission and progressing patients did not have matched sampling times, and lymph node repertoires were not examined.

The origin of this receptor is a human donor with chronic lymphocytic leukemia. The chain is encoded by TRBV2 joined to TRBJ1-5; a tentative D match to TRBD1 spans 6 bases. Sequencing used PBMCs, obtained after 12 months of ibrutinib treatment. The DNA sequence reads TGTGCCAGCAGTCAGGGAGGGGGAGTGGGACCCCAGCATTTT. Translation gives CASSQGGGVGPQHF.